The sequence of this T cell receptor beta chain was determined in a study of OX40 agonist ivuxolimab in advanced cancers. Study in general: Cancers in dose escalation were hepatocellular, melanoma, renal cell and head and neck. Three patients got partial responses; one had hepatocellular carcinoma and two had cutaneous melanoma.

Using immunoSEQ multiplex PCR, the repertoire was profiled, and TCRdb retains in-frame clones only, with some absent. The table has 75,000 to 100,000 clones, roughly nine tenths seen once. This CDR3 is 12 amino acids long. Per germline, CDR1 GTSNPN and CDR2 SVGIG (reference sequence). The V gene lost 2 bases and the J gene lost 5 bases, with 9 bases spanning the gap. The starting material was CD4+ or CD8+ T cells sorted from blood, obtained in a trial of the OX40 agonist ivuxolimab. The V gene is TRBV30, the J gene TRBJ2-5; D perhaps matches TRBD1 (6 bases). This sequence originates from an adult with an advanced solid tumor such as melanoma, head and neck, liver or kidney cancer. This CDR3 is CAWSLQGETQYF. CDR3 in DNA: TGTGCCTGGAGTTTGCAGGGGGAGACCCAGTACTTC.